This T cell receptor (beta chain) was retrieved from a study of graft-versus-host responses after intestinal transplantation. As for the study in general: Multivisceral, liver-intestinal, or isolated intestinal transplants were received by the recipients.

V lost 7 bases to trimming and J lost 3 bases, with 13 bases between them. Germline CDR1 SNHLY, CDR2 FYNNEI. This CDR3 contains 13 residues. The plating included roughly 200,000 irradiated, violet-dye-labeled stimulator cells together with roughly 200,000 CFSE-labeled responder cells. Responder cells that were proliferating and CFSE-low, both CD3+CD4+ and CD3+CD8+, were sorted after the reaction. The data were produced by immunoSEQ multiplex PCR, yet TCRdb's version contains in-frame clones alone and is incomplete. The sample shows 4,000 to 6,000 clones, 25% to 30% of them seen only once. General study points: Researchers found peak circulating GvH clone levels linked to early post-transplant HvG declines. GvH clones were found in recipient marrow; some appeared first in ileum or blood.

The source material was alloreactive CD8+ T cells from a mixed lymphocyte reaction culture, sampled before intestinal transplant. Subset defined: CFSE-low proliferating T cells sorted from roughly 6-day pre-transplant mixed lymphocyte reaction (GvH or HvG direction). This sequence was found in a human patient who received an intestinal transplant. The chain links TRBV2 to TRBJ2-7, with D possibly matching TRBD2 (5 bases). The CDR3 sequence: CASIPRGFYEQYF. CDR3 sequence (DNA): TGTGCCAGCATCCCCCGAGGGTTCTACGAGCAGTACTTC.